This entry features one TCR beta chain sequence. This clonotype was detected once. No antigen is known for it. Within one base of it there is no much larger clone, and no base qualities were kept. On its own, one read is weak support. V lost 3 bases and J lost 2 bases; the stretch between them is 9 bases long. The CDR3, cysteine through phenylalanine, is 14 amino acids long. The entry retains the CDR3 DNA only, 42 bases that are in frame from base 1. Per the germline V gene, SNHLY is the CDR1 and FYNNEI is the CDR2. The entry originates in a study of CD8+CD57+ T cells in acquired aplastic anemia (dated by TCRdb to the late 2010s). For context, the study as a whole: A mean of roughly 2.9 ug of DNA, ranging from roughly 0.19 to 27.4 ug, was extracted from sorted CD4+ and CD8+ cells. Healthy donor samples averaged about 9.8 million reads for CD4+ and roughly 12 million for CD8+ cells. Results and caveats for the whole study, not just this receptor: Although some 28 CD8+ CDR3 sequences were shared by patients and controls, these sequences appeared highly expressed in patients and within the immunodominant clones of patients. Patients and healthy controls showed no significant difference in CD8+ Simpson's diversity (P=0.060).

Profiling of TCR beta VDJ combinations and CDR3 sequences used genomic DNA as the template. TCR repertoire sequencing was run on an Illumina HiSeq 2000. Under the source paper's analysis protocol: TRBV/TRBJ rearrangement plots, CDR3 size and DJ length profiles, and Simpson's diversity index were used to evaluate the repertoires. Whichever DNA sequence was most abundant in the deep sequencing data was defined as the immunodominant clone. CDR3 amino acid sequences were screened for sharing across subjects and were compared with published repertoires and the VDJdb database. TCRdb itself trimmed the public reads at Q25 with fastp, ran MiXCR and retained productive beta chains. Each CDR3 protein appears once, grouped with its most common genes and DNA. TCRdb, rather than the study authors, made the V and J calls. The sample records 150,000 to 200,000 distinct CDR3 sequences, about three fifths of which are singletons. The ten largest account for roughly 44% of the sample.

In this study, sorted CD4+ and CD8+ T cells from the blood of healthy subjects and of severe aplastic anemia patients had their TCR repertoires deep-sequenced. Ficoll-Paque density gradient centrifugation was used to isolate peripheral blood mononuclear cells. CD4+ and CD8+ T cells were sorted by FACS or magnetic beads before DNA extraction. Sequenced: sorted CD4+, CD8+, or CD8+CD57+ T cells (not recorded which) from PBMCs. The source is a human donor in good health. The chain uses TRBV2 and TRBJ2-3; the D gene cannot be named for sure. The CDR3 has the sequence CASSEADTTDTQYF. In nucleotides, the sequence is TGTGCCAGCAGTGAGGCAGACACCACAGATACGCAGTATTTT.